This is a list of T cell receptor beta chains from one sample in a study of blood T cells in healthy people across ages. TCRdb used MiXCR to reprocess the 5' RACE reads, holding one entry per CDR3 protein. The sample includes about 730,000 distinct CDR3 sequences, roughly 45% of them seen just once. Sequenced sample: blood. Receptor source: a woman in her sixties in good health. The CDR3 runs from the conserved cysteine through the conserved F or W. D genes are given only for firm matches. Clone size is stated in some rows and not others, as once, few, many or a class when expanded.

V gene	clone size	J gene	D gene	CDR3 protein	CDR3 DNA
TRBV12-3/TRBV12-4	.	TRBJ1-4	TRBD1	CASTTGAGEKLFF	TGTGCCAGCACCACAGGGGCCGGGGAAAAACTGTTTTTT
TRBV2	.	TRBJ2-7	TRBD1	CASSDDRVHEQYF	TGTGCCAGCAGTGACGACAGGGTCCACGAGCAGTACTTC
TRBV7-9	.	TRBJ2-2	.	CASSLSGPRTGELFF	TGTGCCAGCAGCTTATCGGGCCCGAGGACCGGGGAGCTGTTTTTT
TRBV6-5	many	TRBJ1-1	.	CASRTPSGYAEAFF	TGTGCCAGCAGAACGCCCTCAGGGTATGCTGAAGCTTTCTTT
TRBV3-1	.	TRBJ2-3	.	CASSQGSNTQYF	TGTGCCAGCAGCCAAGGGTCCAATACGCAGTATTTT
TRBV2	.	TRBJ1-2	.	CASSEVTKTNYGYTF	TGTGCCAGCAGTGAAGTTACGAAAACTAACTATGGCTACACCTTC
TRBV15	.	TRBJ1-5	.	CATSRSGSTQPQHF	TGTGCCACCAGCAGGAGCGGGTCGACTCAGCCCCAGCATTTT
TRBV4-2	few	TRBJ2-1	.	CASSQEAGAGNEQFF	TGTGCCAGCAGCCAAGAGGCAGGGGCGGGCAATGAGCAGTTCTTC
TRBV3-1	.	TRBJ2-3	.	CASSQGLGSTDTRYF	TGTGCCAGCAGCCAAGGCCTGGGAAGCACAGATACGCGGTATTTT
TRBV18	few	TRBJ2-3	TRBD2	CASSPFAGGLTDTQYF	TGTGCCAGCTCACCCTTCGCGGGGGGCCTCACAGATACGCAGTATTTT
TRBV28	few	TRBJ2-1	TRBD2	CASTMGTSGGGEQFF	TGTGCCAGCACTATGGGGACTAGCGGGGGGGGTGAGCAGTTCTTC
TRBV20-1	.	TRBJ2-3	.	CSARRSPQDTQYF	TGCAGTGCTAGACGGAGCCCACAAGATACGCAGTATTTT
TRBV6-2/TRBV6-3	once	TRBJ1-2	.	CASNPGSVPNYGYTF	TGTGCCAGCAATCCGGGAAGCGTTCCTAACTATGGCTACACCTTC
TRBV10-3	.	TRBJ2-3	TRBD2	CAITPTSGSTDTQYF	TGTGCCATCACCCCGACTAGCGGGAGCACAGATACGCAGTATTTT
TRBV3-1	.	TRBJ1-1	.	CASSQRYRTAVNTEAFF	TGTGCCAGCAGCCAACGTTATCGGACGGCCGTAAACACTGAAGCTTTCTTT
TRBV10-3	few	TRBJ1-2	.	CAISEAESYGYTF	TGTGCCATCAGTGAGGCGGAGTCCTATGGCTACACCTTC
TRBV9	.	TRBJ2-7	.	CASSVGQGTYNEQYF	TGTGCCAGCAGCGTAGGGCAGGGGACCTACAATGAGCAGTACTTC
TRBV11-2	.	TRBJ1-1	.	CASSLEPGPPTEAFF	TGTGCCAGCAGCTTAGAGCCAGGGCCCCCCACTGAAGCTTTCTTT
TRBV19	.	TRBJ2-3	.	CASSIRTATDTQYF	TGTGCCAGTAGTATCAGGACGGCGACAGATACGCAGTATTTT
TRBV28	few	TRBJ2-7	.	CASSFSGPPYEQYF	TGTGCCAGCAGTTTCAGCGGGCCCCCCTACGAGCAGTACTTC
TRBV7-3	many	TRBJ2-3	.	CASSFSRADTQYF	TGTGCCAGCAGCTTTAGCAGGGCAGATACGCAGTATTTT
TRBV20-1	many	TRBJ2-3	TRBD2	CSARVPRLAGATDTQYF	TGCAGTGCTAGAGTCCCAAGACTAGCGGGGGCCACAGATACGCAGTATTTT
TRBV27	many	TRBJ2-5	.	CASREETQYF	TGTGCCAGCAGGGAAGAGACCCAGTACTTC
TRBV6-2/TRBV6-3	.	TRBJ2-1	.	CASTHSGSYNEQFF	TGTGCCAGCACCCATAGCGGCTCCTACAATGAGCAGTTCTTC
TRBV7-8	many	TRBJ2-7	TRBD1	CASSPNQGASEQYF	TGTGCCAGCAGCCCAAATCAGGGGGCAAGCGAGCAGTACTTC
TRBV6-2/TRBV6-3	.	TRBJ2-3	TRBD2	CASMLGGSDTQYF	TGTGCCAGCATGCTGGGCGGGAGTGATACGCAGTATTTT
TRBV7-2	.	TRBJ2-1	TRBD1	CASSVTGGAVYNEQFF	TGTGCCAGCAGCGTTACAGGGGGCGCGGTCTACAATGAGCAGTTCTTC
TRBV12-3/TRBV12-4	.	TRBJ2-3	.	CASSLGSSPGTQYF	TGTGCCAGCAGCTTAGGGAGTTCGCCAGGTACGCAGTATTTT
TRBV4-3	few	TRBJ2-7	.	CASSQEPGIEQYF	TGCGCCAGCAGCCAAGAACCAGGGATCGAGCAGTACTTC
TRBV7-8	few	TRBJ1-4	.	CASSPSGANEKLFF	TGTGCCAGCAGCCCGTCGGGTGCTAATGAAAAACTGTTTTTT
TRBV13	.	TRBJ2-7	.	CASSDHSSYEQYF	TGTGCCAGCAGCGATCATAGCTCCTACGAGCAGTACTTC
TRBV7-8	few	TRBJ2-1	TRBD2	CASSKGERETEQFF	TGTGCCAGCAGCAAGGGGGAGCGGGAGACTGAGCAGTTCTTC
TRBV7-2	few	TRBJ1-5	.	CASSLTRDQPQHF	TGTGCCAGCAGCTTAACCAGGGACCAGCCCCAGCATTTT
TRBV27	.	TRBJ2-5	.	CASSLSTVGYKRDNEQYF	TGTGCCAGCAGTTTATCCACAGTCGGATATAAGCGAGACAATGAGCAGTACTTC
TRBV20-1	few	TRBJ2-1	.	CSAGRWGNEQFF	TGCAGTGCTGGTCGGTGGGGCAATGAGCAGTTCTTC
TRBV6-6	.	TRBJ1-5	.	CASSYSAAYSNQPQHF	TGTGCCAGCAGTTACTCGGCAGCTTATAGCAATCAGCCCCAGCATTTT
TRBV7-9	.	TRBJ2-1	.	CASEEPPNEQFF	TGTGCCAGCGAGGAGCCGCCCAATGAGCAGTTCTTC
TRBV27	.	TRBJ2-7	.	CASSRVGSYNEQYF	TGTGCCAGCTCCAGGGTAGGCTCCTACAATGAGCAGTACTTC
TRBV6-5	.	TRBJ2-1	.	CASSYPQGEGEQFF	TGTGCCAGCAGTTACCCCCAGGGGGAGGGTGAGCAGTTCTTC
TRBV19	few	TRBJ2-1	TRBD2	CASSPGTSGSQEQFF	TGTGCCAGTAGTCCGGGGACTAGCGGGAGTCAGGAGCAGTTCTTC
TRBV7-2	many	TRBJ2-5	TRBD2	CASSLVAGEETQYF	TGTGCCAGCAGCTTAGTAGCGGGGGAAGAGACCCAGTACTTC
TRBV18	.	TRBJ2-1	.	CASSPLPGPNNEQFF	TGTGCCAGCTCACCGCTACCGGGACCCAACAATGAGCAGTTCTTC
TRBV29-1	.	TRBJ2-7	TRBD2	CSVAPRGTSGRGFGNEQYF	TGCAGCGTCGCTCCTCGGGGGACTAGCGGAAGAGGCTTCGGGAACGAGCAGTACTTC
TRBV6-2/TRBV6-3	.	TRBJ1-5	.	CASHGMTAVGQPQHF	TGTGCCAGCCACGGTATGACGGCGGTCGGACAGCCCCAGCATTTT
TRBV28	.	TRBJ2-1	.	CASIRASSFYNEQFF	TGTGCCAGCATCCGGGCTAGCTCGTTCTACAATGAGCAGTTCTTC